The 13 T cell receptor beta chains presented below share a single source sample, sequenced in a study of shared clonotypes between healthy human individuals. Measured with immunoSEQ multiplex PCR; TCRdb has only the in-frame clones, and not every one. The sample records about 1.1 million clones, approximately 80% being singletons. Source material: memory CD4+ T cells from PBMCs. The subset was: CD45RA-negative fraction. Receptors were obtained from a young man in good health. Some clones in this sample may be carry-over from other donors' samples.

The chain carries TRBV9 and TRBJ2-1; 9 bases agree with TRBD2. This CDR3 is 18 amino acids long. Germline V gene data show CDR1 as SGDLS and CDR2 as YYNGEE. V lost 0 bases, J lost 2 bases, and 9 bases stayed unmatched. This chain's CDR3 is CASSVGGPSGKAYNEQFF. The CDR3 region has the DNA TGTGCCAGCAGCGTAGGTGGCCCTAGCGGGAAGGCCTACAATGAGCAGTTCTTC.

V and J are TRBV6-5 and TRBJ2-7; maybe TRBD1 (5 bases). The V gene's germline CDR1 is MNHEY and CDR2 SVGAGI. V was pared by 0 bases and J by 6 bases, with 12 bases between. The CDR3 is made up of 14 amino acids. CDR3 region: CASSYSTAGFEQYF. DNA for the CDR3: TGTGCCAGCAGTTACTCGACTGCAGGGTTCGAGCAGTACTTC.

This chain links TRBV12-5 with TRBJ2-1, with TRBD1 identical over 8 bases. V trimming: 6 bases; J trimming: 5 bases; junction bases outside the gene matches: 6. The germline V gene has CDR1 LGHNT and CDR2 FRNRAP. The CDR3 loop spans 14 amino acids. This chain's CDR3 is CASGPDRGDNEQFF. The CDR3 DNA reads TGTGCTAGTGGCCCAGACAGGGGCGACAATGAGCAGTTCTTC.

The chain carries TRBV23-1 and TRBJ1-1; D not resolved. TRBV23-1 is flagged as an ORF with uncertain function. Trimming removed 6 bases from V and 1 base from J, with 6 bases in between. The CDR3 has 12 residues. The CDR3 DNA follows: TGCGCCAGCAGCAACAGGAACACTGAAGCTTTCTTT. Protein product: CASSNRNTEAFF.

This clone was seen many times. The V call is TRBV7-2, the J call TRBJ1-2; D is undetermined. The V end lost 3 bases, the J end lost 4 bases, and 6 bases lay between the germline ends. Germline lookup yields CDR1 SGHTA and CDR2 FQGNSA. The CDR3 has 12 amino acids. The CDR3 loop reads CASSFSRYGYTF. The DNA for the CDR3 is TGTGCCAGCAGCTTTAGCCGCTATGGCTACACCTTC.

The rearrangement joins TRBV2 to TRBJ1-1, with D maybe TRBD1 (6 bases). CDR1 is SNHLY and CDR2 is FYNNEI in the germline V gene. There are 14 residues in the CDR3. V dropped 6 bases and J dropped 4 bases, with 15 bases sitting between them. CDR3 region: CASRSQGGVTEAFF. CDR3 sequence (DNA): TGTGCCAGCAGGAGCCAAGGGGGGGTCACTGAAGCTTTCTTT.

DNA of the CDR3: TGTGCCAGCAGCTTGGTAAGAGCAGGGAGCCCTGAAGCTTTCTTT. Translation: CASSLVRAGSPEAFF. The rearrangement joins TRBV5-6 to TRBJ1-1, with D possibly being TRBD1 (5 bases). The CDR3 sequence is 15 residues long. The germline V and J ends were trimmed by 0 bases and 6 bases, with 15 bases remaining between them. Germline CDR1 reads SGHDT; CDR2 reads YYEEEE.

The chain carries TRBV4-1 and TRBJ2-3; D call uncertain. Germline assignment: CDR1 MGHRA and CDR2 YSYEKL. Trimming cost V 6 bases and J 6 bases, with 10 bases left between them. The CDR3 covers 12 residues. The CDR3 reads CASSTFSDTQYF. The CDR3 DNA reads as TGCGCCAGCAGTACATTTTCGGATACGCAGTATTTT.

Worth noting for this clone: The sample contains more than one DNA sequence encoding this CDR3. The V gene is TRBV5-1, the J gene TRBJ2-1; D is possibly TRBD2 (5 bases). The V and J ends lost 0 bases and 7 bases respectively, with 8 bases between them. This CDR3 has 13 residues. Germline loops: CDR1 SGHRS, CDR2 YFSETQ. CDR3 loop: CASSLVGANEQFF. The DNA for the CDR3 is TGCGCCAGCAGCTTGGTGGGAGCAAATGAGCAGTTCTTC.

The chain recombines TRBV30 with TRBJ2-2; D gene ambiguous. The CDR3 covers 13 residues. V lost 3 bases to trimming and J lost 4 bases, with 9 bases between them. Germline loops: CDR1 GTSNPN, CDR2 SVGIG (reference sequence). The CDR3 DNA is TGTGCCTGGAGCCCGACGCGCACCGGGGAGCTGTTTTTT. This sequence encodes CAWSPTRTGELFF.

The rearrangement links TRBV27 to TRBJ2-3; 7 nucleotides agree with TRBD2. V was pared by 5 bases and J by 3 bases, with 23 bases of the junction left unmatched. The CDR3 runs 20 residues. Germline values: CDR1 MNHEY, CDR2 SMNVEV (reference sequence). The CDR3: CASSTLGRGGSRSETDTQYF. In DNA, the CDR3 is TGTGCCAGCAGTACCCTTGGTCGGGGAGGGAGTAGGTCGGAGACAGATACGCAGTATTTT.

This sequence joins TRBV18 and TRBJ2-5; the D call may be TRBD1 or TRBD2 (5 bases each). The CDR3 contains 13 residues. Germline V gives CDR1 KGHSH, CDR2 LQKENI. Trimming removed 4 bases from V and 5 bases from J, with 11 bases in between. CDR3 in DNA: TGTGCCAGCTCACTCACCGGGACGGAGACCCAGTACTTC. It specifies CASSLTGTETQYF.

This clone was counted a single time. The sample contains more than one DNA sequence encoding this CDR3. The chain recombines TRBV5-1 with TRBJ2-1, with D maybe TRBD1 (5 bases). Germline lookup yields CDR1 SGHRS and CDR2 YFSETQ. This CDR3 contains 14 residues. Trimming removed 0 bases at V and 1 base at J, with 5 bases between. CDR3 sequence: CASSLEGSYNEQFF. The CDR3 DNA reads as TGCGCCAGCAGCTTGGAGGGGTCCTACAATGAGCAGTTCTTC.